Shown below are 25 T cell receptor beta chains from a single sample sequenced in a study of regulatory T cells. Primers: 52 TRBV forward and 13 TRBJ reverse. Only in-frame clones appear in the TCRdb table, and some are missing; sequencing was by immunoSEQ multiplex PCR. The data show almost 30,000 clones, with 85% to 95% seen just once and approximately 1.5% held by the top ten. No antigens are known for them. Whole-study findings and limits: Hydrophobic residues at CDR3 positions 6 and 7 were enriched in conventional CD4+ T cells of CD3G-deficient patients.

Material for sequencing was conventional CD4+ T cells sorted from blood. The origin of the receptors is a person aged 18 to 30 with CD3G deficiency.

CDR3 in amino acids: CASSYQKGQGTTEAFF. The CDR3 DNA reads TGTGCCAGCAGTTACCAAAAAGGACAGGGAACCACTGAAGCTTTCTTT. The V and J genes are TRBV6-6 and TRBJ1-1, with 8 bases aligning to TRBD1. Trimming removed 2 bases from V and 4 bases from J; junction bases left unmatched: 9. The germline V gene has CDR1 MNHNY and CDR2 SVGAGI (reference sequence). CDR3 length: 16 amino acids.

The chain is built from TRBV6-1 and TRBJ1-1; D ambiguous. Deletions cut 6 bases from V and 7 bases from J, with 9 bases between. The CDR3 runs to 11 residues. CDR1 is MNHNS, CDR2 SASEGT, per germline. The CDR3 sequence is CASRYFREAFF. The CDR3, as DNA: TGTGCCAGCAGGTACTTCCGTGAAGCTTTCTTT.

The gene calls are TRBV6-5 and TRBJ2-3; perhaps TRBD2 as D (5 bases). CDR1 and CDR2 (germline): MNHEY, SVGAGI. Trimming shortened V by 6 bases and J by 2 bases, and 15 bases separated the two germline ends. This CDR3 comprises 15 residues. CDR3 protein: CASSVSGSSTDTQYF. The CDR3 nucleotides are TGTGCCAGCAGCGTCAGCGGATCCTCCACAGATACGCAGTATTTT.

The J gene is TRBJ1-6, the V gene TRBV28; no firm D call. The CDR3 has 16 residues. V shed 5 bases and J shed 0 bases, with 11 bases lying between them. Germline CDR1 MDHEN, CDR2 SYDVKM. The CDR3 spells CASSRALSSYNSPLHF. The CDR3 bases are TGTGCCAGCAGTCGTGCGCTTAGCTCCTATAATTCACCCCTCCACTTT.

DNA for the CDR3: TGTGCCAGCAGCTTTACGGGGGCAGGTGAGCAGTTCTTC. Translated: CASSFTGAGEQFF. This chain joins TRBV7-9 and TRBJ2-1; D is possibly TRBD1 or TRBD2 (6 bases each). Germline CDR1 is SEHNR and CDR2 is FQNEAQ (reference sequence). CDR3 size: 13 residues. V gave up 3 bases and J gave up 9 bases, with 12 bases separating them.

The chain couples TRBV6-1 to TRBJ2-7; perhaps TRBD1 as D (5 bases). The CDR3 length is 13 residues. Germline V gene sequence: CDR1 MNHNS, CDR2 SASEGT. The V and J ends lost 2 bases and 6 bases respectively, with 11 bases between them. The CDR3 DNA sequence: TGTGCCAGCAGTGAATCAGGACAAGGCGAGCAGTACTTC. Residues: CASSESGQGEQYF.

The V and J genes are TRBV27 and TRBJ2-7; weak D call: TRBD2 (6 bases). The CDR3 totals 15 residues. CDR1 MNHEY and CDR2 SMNVEV come from the germline V gene (reference sequence). The V end lost 7 bases, the J end lost 4 bases, and 20 bases lay between the germline ends. The CDR3 nucleotides read TGTGCCAGCACCCGAGCGGGCACGGGTCCTTACGAGCAGTACTTC. As protein: CASTRAGTGPYEQYF.

The V gene is TRBV13, the J gene TRBJ2-2; 11 nucleotides line up with TRBD2. CDR3 length: 18 residues. CDR1 PRHDT and CDR2 FYEKMQ come from the germline V gene (reference sequence). V lost 1 base and J lost 6; bases outside the gene matches: 10. The CDR3 DNA is TGTGCCAGCAGCTTAGTTGGGCTAGCGGGAGGACGCGCCGGGGAGCTGTTTTTT. It yields the protein CASSLVGLAGGRAGELFF.

This chain uses TRBV18 with TRBJ1-1, with D tentatively TRBD1 (6 bases). V lost 6 bases and J 5 bases, leaving 16 bases between the germline ends. The CDR3 totals 14 residues. The V gene's germline CDR1 is KGHSH and CDR2 LQKENI. Here the CDR3 DNA reads TGTGCCAGCTCCAAGGGGGGGAAGAGTACTGAAGCTTTCTTT. Translation: CASSKGGKSTEAFF.

CDR3 coding DNA: TGTGCCTGGAGTGGAACAGGGGGGCCTATTGAGACCCAGTACTTC. It codes for CAWSGTGGPIETQYF. The rearrangement links TRBV30 to TRBJ2-5, with 8 bases matching TRBD1. Trimming cost V 1 base and J 5 bases; bases outside gene matches: 9. Germline assignment: CDR1 GTSNPN and CDR2 SVGIG (reference sequence). The CDR3 is 15 residues long.

The J gene is TRBJ2-3, the V gene TRBV6-1; weak D call: TRBD2 (6 bases). CDR3 length: 16 amino acids. Trimming took 3 bases from V and 6 from J, leaving 19 bases between them. Per the germline V gene, CDR1 is MNHNS and CDR2 is SASEGT. CDR3: CASSEGGGPLRDTQYF. For the CDR3, the DNA is TGTGCCAGCAGTGAGGGGGGTGGCCCTTTGAGGGATACGCAGTATTTT.

The gene calls are TRBV5-1 and TRBJ1-4; TRBD1 is a possible D gene (6 bases). Trimming shortened V by 5 bases and J by 3 bases, and 11 bases separated the two germline ends. This CDR3 is built from 14 residues. Germline lookup yields CDR1 SGHRS and CDR2 YFSETQ. This CDR3 is CASSWGAANEKLFF. In nucleotides, the CDR3 is TGCGCCAGCAGTTGGGGGGCGGCTAATGAAAAACTGTTTTTT.

This rearrangement joins TRBV28 to TRBJ2-1; TRBD2 agrees at 12 bases. V shed 6 bases and J 10 bases; nucleotides not matched to a gene: 16. The CDR3 runs to 17 residues. Germline V gene data show CDR1 as MDHEN and CDR2 as SYDVKM. Here the CDR3 reads CASRTSLAGGPVAEQFF. In nucleotides, the CDR3 is TGTGCCAGCAGAACCTCCCTAGCGGGAGGGCCAGTGGCCGAGCAGTTCTTC.

In its sample, this clone was seen once. The V gene is TRBV9, the J gene TRBJ2-1, with D maybe TRBD1 (6 bases). Germline V gene data show CDR1 as SGDLS and CDR2 as YYNGEE. Trimming left V 7 bases short and J 5 bases short, with 16 bases between. The CDR3 loop spans 14 amino acids. CDR3 in amino acids: CASFRQAIDNEQFF. CDR3 in DNA: TGTGCCAGCTTCAGACAGGCGATCGACAATGAGCAGTTCTTC.

The rearrangement uses TRBV19 and TRBJ1-3; D uncertain. The CDR3 has 14 residues. Germline loops: CDR1 LNHDA, CDR2 SQIVND (reference sequence). The chain's CDR3 is CATVGGLSGNTIYF. CDR3 coding DNA: TGTGCTACGGTCGGAGGCCTCTCTGGAAACACCATATATTTT.

CDR3: CASSPEPDLNYNEQFF. CDR3 nucleotides: TGTGCCAGCAGCCCCGAGCCAGATTTGAACTACAATGAGCAGTTCTTC. The gene calls are TRBV6-4 and TRBJ2-1; unclear D gene. V was clipped by 6 bases and J by 3 bases, with 18 bases between them. The CDR3 is 16 residues long. CDR1 and CDR2 from the germline V gene are MRHNA and SNTAGT.

This clone has a single count. The V gene is TRBV7-9, the J gene TRBJ2-5, with 7 bases identical to TRBD2. This CDR3 has 16 residues. J gave up 2 bases and V 5 bases, and 11 bases lay outside the gene matches. Per the germline V gene, CDR1 is SEHNR and CDR2 is FQNEAQ (reference sequence). The CDR3 spells CASSRWGLLGQETQYF. The CDR3 nucleotides read TGTGCCAGCAGCCGATGGGGACTACTTGGTCAAGAGACCCAGTACTTC.

This sequence joins TRBV5-1 and TRBJ2-2; 7 bases are a match to TRBD2. V was pared by 1 base and J by 3 bases, with 9 bases of the junction left unmatched. From germline, CDR1 is SGHRS and CDR2 YFSETQ. This CDR3 is 17 amino acids long. The CDR3: CASSLRASGGDTGELFF. CDR3 sequence (DNA): TGCGCCAGCAGCTTGCGTGCTAGCGGAGGCGACACCGGGGAGCTGTTTTTT.

The rearrangement uses TRBV11-2 and TRBJ2-7, with a tentative D call TRBD2 (5 bases). There are 15 residues in the CDR3. CDR1 is SGHAT, CDR2 FQNNGV, per germline. Trimming took off 4 bases at V and 1 base at J, with 14 bases between the two ends. The CDR3, as DNA: TGTGCCAGCAGCTCAGAGGGCCGAGCATCCTACGAGCAGTACTTC. Its translation: CASSSEGRASYEQYF.

Here the CDR3 DNA reads TGCGCCAGCAGCGCCAACCACGAGCAGTACTTC. Protein sequence: CASSANHEQYF. J is TRBJ2-7 and V is TRBV4-1; no reliable D call. Trimming removed 5 bases at V and 5 bases at J, with 7 bases between. This CDR3 spans 11 amino acids. CDR1 is MGHRA and CDR2 is YSYEKL in the germline V gene.

This chain links TRBV18 with TRBJ2-6, with TRBD1 matching 8 bases. V trimming: 3 bases; J trimming: 8 bases; junction bases outside the gene matches: 9. In germline, CDR1 is KGHSH, CDR2 LQKENI. The CDR3 spans 16 residues. For the CDR3, the DNA is TGTGCCAGCTCACCCCTCGCCGACAGGGGAACCAACGTCCTGACTTTC. It translates to CASSPLADRGTNVLTF.

CDR3 amino acids: CATMGANTGELFF. CDR3 bases: TGTGCCACCATGGGAGCGAACACCGGGGAGCTGTTTTTT. The chain uses TRBV28 and TRBJ2-2, with a weak D call TRBD2 (5 bases). In germline, CDR1 is MDHEN, CDR2 SYDVKM. The CDR3 is 13 amino acids. The V gene lost 10 bases and the J gene lost 0 bases, with 9 bases spanning the gap.

This chain links TRBV11-2 with TRBJ1-1; TRBD1 matches at 7 bases. Germline values: CDR1 SGHAT, CDR2 FQNNGV. The junction had 1 base not matched to a gene; V was cut back by 3 bases and J by 3 bases. The CDR3 consists of 13 residues. DNA for the CDR3: TGTGCCAGCAGCTTTGACAGGGACACTGAAGCTTTCTTT. This encodes CASSFDRDTEAFF.

The genes are TRBV30 and TRBJ1-6; no clear D gene. The CDR3 is made up of 15 amino acids. Germline V gives CDR1 GTSNPN, CDR2 SVGIG (reference sequence). V dropped 7 bases and J dropped 0 bases, with 13 bases sitting between them. CDR3 DNA sequence: TGTGCCTCCACCACGGGGAGCTCCTATAATTCACCCCTCCACTTT. Translated: CASTTGSSYNSPLHF.

The V call is TRBV5-1, the J call TRBJ2-3, with D possibly being TRBD2 (5 bases). Between the trimmed V and J ends, which lost 4 bases and 6 bases, there was a span of 12 bases. The CDR3 length is 13 residues. Germline lookup yields CDR1 SGHRS and CDR2 YFSETQ. This chain's CDR3 is CASSAGASDTQYF. CDR3 DNA sequence: TGCGCCAGCAGCGCGGGTGCCTCCGATACGCAGTATTTT.